The clone carrying this TCR beta chain appeared a few times. These data belong to a study of blood T cell repertoires in COVID-19. This table comes from immunoSEQ multiplex PCR, and its TCRdb copy is limited to in-frame clones, with some not included. Of tens of thousands of clones listed, approximately 83% are singletons. There are 13 residues in the CDR3. The germline CDR1 and CDR2 sequences are SGHRS and YFSETQ. Trimming took 3 bases from V and 6 from J; bases not matched to a gene: 3. This clonotype was sampled from a man aged 45-65 years with COVID-19, enrolled during active disease. The sample was peripheral blood. The chain joins TRBV5-1 to TRBJ2-7, with TRBD1 matching 10 bases. DNA for the CDR3: TGCGCCAGCAGCTGGGACAGGGGCGGCGAGCAGTACTTC. Translation: CASSWDRGGEQYF.